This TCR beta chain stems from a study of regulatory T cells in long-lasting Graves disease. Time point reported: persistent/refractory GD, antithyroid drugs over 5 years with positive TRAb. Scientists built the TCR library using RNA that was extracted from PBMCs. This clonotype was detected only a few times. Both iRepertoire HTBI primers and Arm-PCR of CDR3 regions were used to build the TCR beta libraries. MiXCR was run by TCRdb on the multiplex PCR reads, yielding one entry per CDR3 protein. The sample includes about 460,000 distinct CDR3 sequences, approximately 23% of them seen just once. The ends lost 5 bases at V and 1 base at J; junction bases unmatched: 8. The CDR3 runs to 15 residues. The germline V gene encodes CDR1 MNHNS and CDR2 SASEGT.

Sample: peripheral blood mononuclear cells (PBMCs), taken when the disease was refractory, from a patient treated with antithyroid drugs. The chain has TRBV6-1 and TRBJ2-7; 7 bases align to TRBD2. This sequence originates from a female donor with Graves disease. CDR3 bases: TGTGCCAGCAGTAACGGAATAGCGGGTTCCTACGAGCAGTACTTC. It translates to CASSNGIAGSYEQYF.